This TCR beta chain was retrieved from a study of OX40 agonist ivuxolimab in advanced cancers. The method was immunoSEQ multiplex PCR; TCRdb's version includes in-frame clones alone and lacks a portion of them. The sample yields about 67,000 clones, over 80% seen once. Germline lookup yields CDR1 LNHDA and CDR2 SQIVND (reference sequence). The ends were cut back, 5 bases at V and 6 bases at J, with 14 bases in the middle. The CDR3 covers 13 residues. This clonotype was obtained from an adult with an advanced solid tumor such as melanoma, head and neck, liver or kidney cancer. Sequenced material: CD4+ or CD8+ T cells sorted from blood, taken in a trial of the OX40 agonist ivuxolimab. This chain links TRBV19 with TRBJ2-7; tentatively, D is TRBD2 (6 bases). For the CDR3, the DNA is TGTGCCAGTAGTGGAGGGGCGCAGGGCGAGCAGTACTTC. Its translation: CASSGGAQGEQYF.